This T cell receptor (beta chain) was recorded in a study of blood T cell repertoires in COVID-19. The wider study: The United States, Italy and Spain supplied acute and convalescent COVID-19 samples. From T cells, B-cell-depleted T cells, or PBMCs came the material, which was cDNA or gDNA.

Original methodology: Estimates of nucleated cell counts were drawn from the amplification of reference gene primers. Here immunoSEQ multiplex PCR was the method, and the copy in TCRdb shows in-frame clones only, minus some. D and trimming were read from the DNA, whereas the V and J calls and clone size are those reported in that table. The sample contains about 180,000 clones, approximately 88% of which appear only once. The sequencing sample was made of peripheral blood. The receptor was derived from a woman in her twenties or thirties with acute or convalescent COVID-19.

CDR3 coding DNA: TGTGCCAGCAGTGAAGAAGGGCTTTGGCGGGTAAAGCAGTTCTTC. As protein: CASSEEGLWRVKQFF. This chain links TRBV2 with TRBJ2-1, with a tentative D call TRBD2 (5 bases). Germline V gene sequence: CDR1 SNHLY, CDR2 FYNNEI. CDR3 length: 15 amino acids. Between the trimmed V and J ends, which lost 1 base and 11 bases, there was a span of 18 bases.